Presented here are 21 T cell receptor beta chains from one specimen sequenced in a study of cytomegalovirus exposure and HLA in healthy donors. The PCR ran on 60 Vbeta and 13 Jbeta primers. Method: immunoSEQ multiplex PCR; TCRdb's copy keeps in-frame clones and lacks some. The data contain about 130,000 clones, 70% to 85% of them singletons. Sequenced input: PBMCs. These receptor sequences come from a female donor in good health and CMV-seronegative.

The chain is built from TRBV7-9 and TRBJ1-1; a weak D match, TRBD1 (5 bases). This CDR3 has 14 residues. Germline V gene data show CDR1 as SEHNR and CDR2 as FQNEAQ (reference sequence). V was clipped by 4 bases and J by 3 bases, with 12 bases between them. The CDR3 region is CASSSSGVHTEAFF. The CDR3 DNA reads TGTGCCAGCAGCTCCTCGGGGGTGCACACTGAAGCTTTCTTT.

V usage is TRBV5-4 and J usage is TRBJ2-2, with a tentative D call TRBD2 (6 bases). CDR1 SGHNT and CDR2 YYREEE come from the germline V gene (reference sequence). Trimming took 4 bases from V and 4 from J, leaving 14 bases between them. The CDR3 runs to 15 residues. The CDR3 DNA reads TGTGCCAGCAGCCGGAGGGAAGTAAGCACCGGGGAGCTGTTTTTT. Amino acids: CASSRREVSTGELFF.

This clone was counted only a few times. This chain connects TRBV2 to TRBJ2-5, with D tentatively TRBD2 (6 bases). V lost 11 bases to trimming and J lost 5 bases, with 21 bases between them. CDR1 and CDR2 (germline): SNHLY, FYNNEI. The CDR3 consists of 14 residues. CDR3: CAAGGRERGETQYF. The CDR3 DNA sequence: TGTGCCGCTGGTGGGCGGGAACGGGGTGAGACCCAGTACTTC.

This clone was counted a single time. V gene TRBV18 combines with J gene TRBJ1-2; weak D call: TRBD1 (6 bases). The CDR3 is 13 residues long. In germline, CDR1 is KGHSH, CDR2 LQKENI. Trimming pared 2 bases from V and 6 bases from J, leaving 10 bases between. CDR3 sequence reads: CASSPGTWNGYTF. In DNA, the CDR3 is TGTGCCAGCTCACCAGGGACATGGAATGGCTACACCTTC.

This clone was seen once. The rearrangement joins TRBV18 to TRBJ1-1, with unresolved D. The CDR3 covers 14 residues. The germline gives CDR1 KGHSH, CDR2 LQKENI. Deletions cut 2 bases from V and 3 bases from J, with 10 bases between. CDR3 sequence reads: CASSPTSGDTEAFF. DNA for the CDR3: TGTGCCAGCTCACCAACCAGCGGTGACACTGAAGCTTTCTTT.

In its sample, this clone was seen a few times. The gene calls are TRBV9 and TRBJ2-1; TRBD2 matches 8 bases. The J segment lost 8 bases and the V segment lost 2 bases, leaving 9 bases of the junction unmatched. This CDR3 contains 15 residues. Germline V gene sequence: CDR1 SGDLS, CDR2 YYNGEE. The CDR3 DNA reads TGTGCCAGCAGCGTCGGCGGGAGGTTGAGTGATGAGCAGTTCTTC. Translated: CASSVGGRLSDEQFF.

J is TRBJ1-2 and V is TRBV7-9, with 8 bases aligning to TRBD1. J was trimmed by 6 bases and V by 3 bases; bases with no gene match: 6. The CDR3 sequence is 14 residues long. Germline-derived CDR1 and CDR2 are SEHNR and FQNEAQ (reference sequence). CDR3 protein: CASSFGQGADGYTF. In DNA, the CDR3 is TGTGCCAGCAGCTTCGGACAGGGAGCGGATGGCTACACCTTC.

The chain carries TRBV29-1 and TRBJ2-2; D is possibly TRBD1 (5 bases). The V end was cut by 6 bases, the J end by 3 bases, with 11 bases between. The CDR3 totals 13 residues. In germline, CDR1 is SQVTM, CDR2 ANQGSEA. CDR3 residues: CSVFRQYTGELFF. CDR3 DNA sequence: TGCAGCGTGTTCCGACAGTACACCGGGGAGCTGTTTTTT.

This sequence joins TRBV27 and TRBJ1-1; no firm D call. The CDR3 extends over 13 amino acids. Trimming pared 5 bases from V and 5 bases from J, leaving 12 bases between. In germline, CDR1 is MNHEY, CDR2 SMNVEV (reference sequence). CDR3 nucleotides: TGTGCCAGCAGTCCCGGTTCGGGGACTGAAGCTTTCTTT. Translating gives CASSPGSGTEAFF.

DNA of the CDR3: TGTGCCATCAGTGGTGGACAGGGTTCGAACACCGGGGAGCTGTTTTTT. Protein sequence: CAISGGQGSNTGELFF. This rearrangement joins TRBV10-3 to TRBJ2-2; 8 nucleotides match TRBD1. Germline V lookup: CDR1 ENHRY, CDR2 SYGVKD. The CDR3 has 16 residues. Trimming cost V 4 bases and J 0 bases; bases outside gene matches: 4.

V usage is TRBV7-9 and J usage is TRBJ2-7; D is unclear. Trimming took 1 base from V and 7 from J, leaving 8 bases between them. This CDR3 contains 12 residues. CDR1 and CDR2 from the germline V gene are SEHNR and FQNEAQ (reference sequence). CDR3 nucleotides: TGTGCCAGCAGCTTAGAAGCCGGTGAGCAGTACTTC. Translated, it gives CASSLEAGEQYF. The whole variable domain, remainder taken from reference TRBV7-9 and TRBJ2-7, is DTGVSQNPRHKITKRGQNVTFRCDPISEHNRLYWYRQTLGQGPEFLTYFQNEAQLEKSRLLSDRFSAERPKGSFSTLEIQRTEQGDSAMYLCASSLEAGEQYFGPGTRLTVT.

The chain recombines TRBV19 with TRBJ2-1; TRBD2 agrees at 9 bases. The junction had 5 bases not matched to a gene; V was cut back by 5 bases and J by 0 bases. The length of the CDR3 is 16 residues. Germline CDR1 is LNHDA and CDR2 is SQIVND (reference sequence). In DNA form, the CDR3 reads TGTGCCAGTAGTCCCGGACTAGCGAACTCCTACAATGAGCAGTTCTTC. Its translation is CASSPGLANSYNEQFF.

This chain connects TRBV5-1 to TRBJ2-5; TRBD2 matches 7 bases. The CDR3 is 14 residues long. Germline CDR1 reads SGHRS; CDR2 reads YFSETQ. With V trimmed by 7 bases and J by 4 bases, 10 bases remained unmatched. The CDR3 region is CASLATGGVETQYF. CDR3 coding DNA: TGCGCCAGCCTGGCGACTGGGGGGGTAGAGACCCAGTACTTC.

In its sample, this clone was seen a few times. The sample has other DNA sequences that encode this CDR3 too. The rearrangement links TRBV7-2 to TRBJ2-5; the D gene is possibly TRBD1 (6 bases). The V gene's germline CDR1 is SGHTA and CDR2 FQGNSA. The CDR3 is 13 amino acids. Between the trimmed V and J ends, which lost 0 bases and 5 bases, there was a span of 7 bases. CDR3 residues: CASSLAQGETQYF. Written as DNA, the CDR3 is TGTGCCAGCAGCTTAGCCCAGGGGGAGACCCAGTACTTC.

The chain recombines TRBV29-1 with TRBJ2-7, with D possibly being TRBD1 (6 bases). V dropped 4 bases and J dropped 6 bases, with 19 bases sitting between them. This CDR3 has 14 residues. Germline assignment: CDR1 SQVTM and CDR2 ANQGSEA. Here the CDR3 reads CSVVFRDTDSEQYF. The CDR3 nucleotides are TGCAGCGTTGTGTTTCGGGACACCGACTCCGAGCAGTACTTC.

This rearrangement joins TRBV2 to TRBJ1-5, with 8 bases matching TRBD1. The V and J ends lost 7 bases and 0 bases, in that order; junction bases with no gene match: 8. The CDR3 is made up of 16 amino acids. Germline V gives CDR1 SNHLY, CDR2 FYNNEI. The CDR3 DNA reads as TGTGCCAGCAAATCACAGGGGGGCTATAGCAATCAGCCCCAGCATTTT. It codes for CASKSQGGYSNQPQHF.

The DNA of the CDR3 is TGCGCCAGCAGCCAAGATGGTTGGGGAGGTGAGCAGTTCTTC. Encoded protein: CASSQDGWGGEQFF. This chain uses TRBV4-3 with TRBJ2-1; weak D call: TRBD2 (6 bases). The V gene's germline CDR1 is LGHNA and CDR2 YSLEER. With 0 bases removed from V and 9 bases from J, the gap between germline ends came to 12 bases. CDR3 size: 14 residues.

CDR3 loop: CASSPILPDNEQFF. Written as DNA, the CDR3 is TGTGCCAGCAGCCCAATCCTCCCGGACAATGAGCAGTTCTTC. J is TRBJ2-1 and V is TRBV7-9, with D uncertain. V lost 5 bases to trimming and J lost 5 bases, with 13 bases between them. CDR1 and CDR2 from the germline V gene are SEHNR and FQNEAQ (reference sequence). CDR3 size: 14 residues.

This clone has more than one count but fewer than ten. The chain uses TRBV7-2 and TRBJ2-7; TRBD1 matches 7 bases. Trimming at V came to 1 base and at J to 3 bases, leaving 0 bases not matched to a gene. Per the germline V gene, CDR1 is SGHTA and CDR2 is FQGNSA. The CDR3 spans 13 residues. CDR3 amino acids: CASSLDRGYEQYF. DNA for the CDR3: TGTGCCAGCAGCTTAGACAGGGGCTACGAGCAGTACTTC. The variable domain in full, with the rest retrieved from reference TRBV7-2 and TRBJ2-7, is GAGVSQSPSNKVTEKGKDVELRCDPISGHTALYWYRQSLGQGLEFLIYFQGNSAPDKSGLPSDRFSAERTGGSVSTLTIQRTQQEDSAVYLCASSLDRGYEQYFGPGTRLTVT.

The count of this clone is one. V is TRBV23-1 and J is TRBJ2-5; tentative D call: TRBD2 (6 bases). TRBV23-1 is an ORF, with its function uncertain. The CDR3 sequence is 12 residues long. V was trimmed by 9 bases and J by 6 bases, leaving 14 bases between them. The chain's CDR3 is CARGLGRKTQYF. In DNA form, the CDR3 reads TGCGCCAGGGGACTGGGACGGAAGACCCAGTACTTC.

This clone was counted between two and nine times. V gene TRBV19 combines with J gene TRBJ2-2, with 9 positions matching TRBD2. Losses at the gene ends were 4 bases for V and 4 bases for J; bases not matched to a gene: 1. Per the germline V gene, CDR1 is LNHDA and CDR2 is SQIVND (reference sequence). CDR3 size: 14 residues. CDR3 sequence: CASSSGRVTGELFF. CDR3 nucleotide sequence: TGTGCCAGTAGTAGCGGGAGGGTCACCGGGGAGCTGTTTTTT. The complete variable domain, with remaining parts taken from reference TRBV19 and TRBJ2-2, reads DGGITQSPKYLFRKEGQNVTLSCEQNLNHDAMYWYRQDPGQGLRLIYYSQIVNDFQKGDIAEGYSVSREKKESFPLTVTSAQKNPTAFYLCASSSGRVTGELFFGEGSRLTVL.